The clone carrying this TCR beta chain was seen only a few times. The data stem from a study of T-cell reconstitution after alpha-beta-depleted transplantation in children. TCRbeta library construction was performed incorporating unique molecular identifiers. TCRdb recomputed calls from the PCR reads with MiXCR, one row per CDR3 protein. This sample has around 600,000 distinct CDR3 sequences, with more than 20% found just once. The germline V and J ends were trimmed by 3 bases and 2 bases, with 10 bases remaining between them. Germline V gene sequence: CDR1 SGHDN, CDR2 FVKESK. The CDR3 totals 15 residues.

The starting material was PBMCs, mostly from graft donor cells, obtained 360 days after TCRalphabeta/CD19-depleted stem cell transplant. The chain has TRBV14 and TRBJ2-2; D may be TRBD1 or TRBD2 (6 bases each). The receptor comes from a boy in the first two years of life who had a stem cell transplant for acute myeloid leukemia, so the T cells may come from the graft donor. CDR3 DNA: TGTGCCAGCAGCCATGGGGGGCATAACACCGGGGAGCTGTTTTTT. Amino acids: CASSHGGHNTGELFF.